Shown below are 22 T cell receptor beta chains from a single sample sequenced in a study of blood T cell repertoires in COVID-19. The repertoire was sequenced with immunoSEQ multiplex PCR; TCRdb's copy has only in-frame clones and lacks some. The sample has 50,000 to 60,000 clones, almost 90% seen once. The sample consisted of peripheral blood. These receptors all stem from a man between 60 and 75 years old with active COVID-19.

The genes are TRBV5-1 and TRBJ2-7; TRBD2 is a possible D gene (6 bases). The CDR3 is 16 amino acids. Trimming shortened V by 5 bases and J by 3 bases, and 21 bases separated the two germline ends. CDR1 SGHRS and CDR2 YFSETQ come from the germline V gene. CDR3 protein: CASSTGLRFSHYEQYF. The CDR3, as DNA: TGCGCCAGCAGTACGGGACTTAGGTTCAGCCACTACGAGCAGTACTTC.

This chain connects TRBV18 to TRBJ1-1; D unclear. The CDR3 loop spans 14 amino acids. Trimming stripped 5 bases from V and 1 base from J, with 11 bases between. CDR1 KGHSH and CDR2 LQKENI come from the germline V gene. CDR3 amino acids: CASSFQVPNTEAFF. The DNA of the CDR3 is TGTGCCAGCTCATTTCAGGTGCCGAACACTGAAGCTTTCTTT.

This CDR3 is CASSRTDSNYGYTF. The CDR3 DNA reads as TGTGCCAGCAGCCGAACGGACAGTAACTATGGCTACACCTTC. This chain connects TRBV3-1 (or the pseudogene TRBV3-2) to TRBJ1-2; perhaps TRBD1 as D (6 bases). This CDR3 is 14 amino acids long. The germline V and J ends were trimmed by 4 bases and 1 base, with 10 bases remaining between them. Germline V gene lookup returns CDR1 LGHDT and CDR2 YNNKEL (reference sequence).

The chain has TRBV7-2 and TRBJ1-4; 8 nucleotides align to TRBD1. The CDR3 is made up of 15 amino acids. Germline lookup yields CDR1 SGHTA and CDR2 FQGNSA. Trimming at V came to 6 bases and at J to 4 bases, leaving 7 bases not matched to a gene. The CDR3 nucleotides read TGTGCCAGCAGGATTGGACAGGGAATTAATGAAAAACTGTTTTTT. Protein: CASRIGQGINEKLFF.

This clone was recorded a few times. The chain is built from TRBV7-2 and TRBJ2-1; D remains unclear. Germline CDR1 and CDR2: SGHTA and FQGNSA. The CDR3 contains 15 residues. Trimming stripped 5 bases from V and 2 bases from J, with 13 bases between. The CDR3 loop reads CASSKDGSPYNEQFF. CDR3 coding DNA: TGTGCCAGCAGCAAAGACGGGTCCCCCTACAATGAGCAGTTCTTC.

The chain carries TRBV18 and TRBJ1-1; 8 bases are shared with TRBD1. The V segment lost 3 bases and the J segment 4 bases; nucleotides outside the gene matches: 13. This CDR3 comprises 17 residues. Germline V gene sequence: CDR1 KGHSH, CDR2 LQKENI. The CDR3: CASSPGRDRRVSTEAFF. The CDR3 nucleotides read TGTGCCAGCTCACCCGGCCGGGACAGGCGGGTCAGCACTGAAGCTTTCTTT.

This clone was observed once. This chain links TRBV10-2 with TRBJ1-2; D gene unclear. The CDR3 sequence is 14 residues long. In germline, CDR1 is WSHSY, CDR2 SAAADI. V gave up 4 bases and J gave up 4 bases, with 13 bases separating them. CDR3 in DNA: TGCGCCAGCAGTGGAGCTGACGGGATCTATGGCTACACCTTC. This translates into CASSGADGIYGYTF.

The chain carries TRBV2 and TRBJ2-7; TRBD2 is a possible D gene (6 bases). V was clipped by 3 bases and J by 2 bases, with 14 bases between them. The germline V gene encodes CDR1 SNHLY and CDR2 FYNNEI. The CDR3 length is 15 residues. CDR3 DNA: TGTGCCAGCAGTGATCTAGGGGAGGAAACCTACGAGCAGTACTTC. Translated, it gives CASSDLGEETYEQYF. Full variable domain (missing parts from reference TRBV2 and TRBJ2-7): EPEVTQTPSHQVTQMGQEVILRCVPISNHLYFYWYRQILGQKVEFLVSFYNNEISEKSEIFDDQFSVERPDGSNFTLKIRSTKLEDSAMYFCASSDLGEETYEQYFGPGTRLTVT.

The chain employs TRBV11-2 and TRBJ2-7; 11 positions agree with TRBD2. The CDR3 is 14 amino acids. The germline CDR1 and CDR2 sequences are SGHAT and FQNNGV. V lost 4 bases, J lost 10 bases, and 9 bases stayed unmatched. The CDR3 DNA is TGTGCCAGCAGCTCTTTACTAGCGGGAGTAAAACAGTACTTC. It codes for CASSSLLAGVKQYF. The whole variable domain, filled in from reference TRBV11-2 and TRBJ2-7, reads EAGVAQSPRYKIIEKRQSVAFWCNPISGHATLYWYQQILGQGPKLLIQFQNNGVVDDSQLPKDRFSAERLKGVDSTLKIQPAKLEDSAVYLCASSSLLAGVKQYFGPGTRLTVT.

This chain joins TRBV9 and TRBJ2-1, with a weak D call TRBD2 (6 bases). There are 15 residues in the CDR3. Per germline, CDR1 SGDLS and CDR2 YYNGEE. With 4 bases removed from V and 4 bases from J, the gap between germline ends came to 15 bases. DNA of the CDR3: TGTGCCAGCAGCCCAAGTCGGAGCGGGTACAATGAGCAGTTCTTC. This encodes CASSPSRSGYNEQFF.

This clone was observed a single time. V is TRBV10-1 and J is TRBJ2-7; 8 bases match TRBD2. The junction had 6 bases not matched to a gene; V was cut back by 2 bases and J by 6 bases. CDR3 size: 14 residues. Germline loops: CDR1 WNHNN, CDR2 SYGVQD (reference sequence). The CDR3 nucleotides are TGCGCCAGCAGTGAGGGTCGGGGGGGGCCCGAGCAGTACTTC. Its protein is CASSEGRGGPEQYF.

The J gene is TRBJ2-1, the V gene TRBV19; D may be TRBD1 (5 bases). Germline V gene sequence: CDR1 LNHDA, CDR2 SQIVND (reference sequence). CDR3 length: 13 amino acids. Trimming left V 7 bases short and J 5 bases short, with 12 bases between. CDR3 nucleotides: TGTGCCAGTATGCAGGGCTTTGACAATGAGCAGTTCTTC. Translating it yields CASMQGFDNEQFF. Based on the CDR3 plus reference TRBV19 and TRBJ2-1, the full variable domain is DGGITQSPKYLFRKEGQNVTLSCEQNLNHDAMYWYRQDPGQGLRLIYYSQIVNDFQKGDIAEGYSVSREKKESFPLTVTSAQKNPTAFYLCASMQGFDNEQFFGPGTRLTVL.

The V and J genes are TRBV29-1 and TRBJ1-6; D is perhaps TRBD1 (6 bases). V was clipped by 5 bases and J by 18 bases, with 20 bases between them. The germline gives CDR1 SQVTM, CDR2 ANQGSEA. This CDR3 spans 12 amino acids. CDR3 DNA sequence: TGCAGCGTTAGGGGTAGCGGGGACACCCCCCACTTT. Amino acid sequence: CSVRGSGDTPHF.

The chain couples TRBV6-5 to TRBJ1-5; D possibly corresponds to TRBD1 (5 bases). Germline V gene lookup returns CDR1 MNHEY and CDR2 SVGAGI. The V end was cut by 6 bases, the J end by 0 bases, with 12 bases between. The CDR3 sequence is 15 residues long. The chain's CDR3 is CASRGGDHSNQPQHF. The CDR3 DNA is TGTGCCAGCAGGGGGGGGGATCATAGCAATCAGCCCCAGCATTTT.

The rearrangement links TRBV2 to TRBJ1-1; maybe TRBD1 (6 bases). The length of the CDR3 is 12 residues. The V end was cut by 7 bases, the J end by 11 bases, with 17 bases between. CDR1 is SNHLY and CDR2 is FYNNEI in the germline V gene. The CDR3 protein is CASIAGGWPAFF. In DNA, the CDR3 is TGTGCCAGCATTGCGGGGGGCTGGCCGGCTTTCTTT.

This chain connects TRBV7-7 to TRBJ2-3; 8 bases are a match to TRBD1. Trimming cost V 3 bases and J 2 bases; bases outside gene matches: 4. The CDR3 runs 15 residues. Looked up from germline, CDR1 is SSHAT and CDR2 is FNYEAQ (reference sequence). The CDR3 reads CASSLQGADTDTQYF. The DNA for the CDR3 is TGTGCCAGCAGCTTGCAGGGGGCGGACACAGATACGCAGTATTTT.

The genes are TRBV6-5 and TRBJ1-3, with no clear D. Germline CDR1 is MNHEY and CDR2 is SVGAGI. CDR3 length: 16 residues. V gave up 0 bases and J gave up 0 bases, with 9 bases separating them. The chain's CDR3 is CASSYSPGSSGNTIYF. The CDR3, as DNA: TGTGCCAGCAGTTACTCTCCGGGGAGCTCTGGAAACACCATATATTTT.

The CDR3 DNA reads TGTGCCAGCAGTTACTTATTAGCGGGAAACTACGAGCAGTACTTC. This translates into CASSYLLAGNYEQYF. This sequence joins TRBV6-7 and TRBJ2-7, with 8 bases identical to TRBD2. TRBV6-7 is identified as an open reading frame with a role that is uncertain. Trimming cost V 1 base and J 3 bases; bases outside gene matches: 5. The CDR3 sequence is 15 residues long.

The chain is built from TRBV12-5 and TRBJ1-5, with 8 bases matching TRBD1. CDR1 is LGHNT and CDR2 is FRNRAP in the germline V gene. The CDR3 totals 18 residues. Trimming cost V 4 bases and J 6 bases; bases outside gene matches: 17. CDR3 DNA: TGTGCTAGTGGTTCGAACCGGGTGGACAGGGACGTCTTTCAGCCCCAGCATTTT. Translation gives CASGSNRVDRDVFQPQHF.

This CDR3 is CASSFGTGERETQYF. Written as DNA, the CDR3 is TGCGCCAGCAGCTTCGGGACAGGGGAGCGGGAGACCCAGTACTTC. This chain links TRBV5-1 with TRBJ2-5; 10 nucleotides align to TRBD1. Germline assignment: CDR1 SGHRS and CDR2 YFSETQ. Losses at the gene ends were 2 bases for V and 5 bases for J; bases not matched to a gene: 6. This CDR3 spans 15 amino acids.

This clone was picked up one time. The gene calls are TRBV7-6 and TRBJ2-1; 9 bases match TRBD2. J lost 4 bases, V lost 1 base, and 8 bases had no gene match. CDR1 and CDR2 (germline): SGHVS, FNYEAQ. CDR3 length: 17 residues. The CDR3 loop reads CASSLGTAGGYYNEQFF. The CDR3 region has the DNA TGTGCCAGCAGCTTAGGTACGGCGGGAGGGTATTACAATGAGCAGTTCTTC.

Here the CDR3 DNA reads TGCGCCAGCAGCCCTGGACAGGGATGGGGAGAGACCCAGTACTTC. This gives the protein CASSPGQGWGETQYF. This rearrangement joins TRBV5-1 to TRBJ2-5; TRBD1 matches 8 bases. Germline CDR1 and CDR2: SGHRS and YFSETQ. The CDR3 loop spans 15 amino acids. V gave up 4 bases and J gave up 4 bases; unmatched junction bases: 9. The whole variable domain, filled in from reference TRBV5-1 and TRBJ2-5, reads KAGVTQTPRYLIKTRGQQVTLSCSPISGHRSVSWYQQTPGQGLQFLFEYFSETQRNKGNFPGRFSGRQFSNSRSEMNVSTLELGDSALYLCASSPGQGWGETQYFGPGTRLLVL.